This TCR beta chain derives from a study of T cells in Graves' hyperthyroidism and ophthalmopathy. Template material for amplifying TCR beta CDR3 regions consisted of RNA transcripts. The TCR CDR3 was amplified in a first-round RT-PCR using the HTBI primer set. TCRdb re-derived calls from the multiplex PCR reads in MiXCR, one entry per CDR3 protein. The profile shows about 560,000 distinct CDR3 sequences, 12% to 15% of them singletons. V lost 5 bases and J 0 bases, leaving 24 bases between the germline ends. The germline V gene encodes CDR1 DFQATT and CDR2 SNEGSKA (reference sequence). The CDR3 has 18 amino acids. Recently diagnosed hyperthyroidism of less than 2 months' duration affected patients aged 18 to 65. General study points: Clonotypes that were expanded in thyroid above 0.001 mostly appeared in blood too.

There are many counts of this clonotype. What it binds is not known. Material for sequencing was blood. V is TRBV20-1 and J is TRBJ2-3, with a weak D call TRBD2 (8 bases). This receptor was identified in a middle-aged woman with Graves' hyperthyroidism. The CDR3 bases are TGCAGTGCTCCCCCACCTAAGGGGGCTAGCGGGAGCACAGATACGCAGTATTTT. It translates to CSAPPPKGASGSTDTQYF.